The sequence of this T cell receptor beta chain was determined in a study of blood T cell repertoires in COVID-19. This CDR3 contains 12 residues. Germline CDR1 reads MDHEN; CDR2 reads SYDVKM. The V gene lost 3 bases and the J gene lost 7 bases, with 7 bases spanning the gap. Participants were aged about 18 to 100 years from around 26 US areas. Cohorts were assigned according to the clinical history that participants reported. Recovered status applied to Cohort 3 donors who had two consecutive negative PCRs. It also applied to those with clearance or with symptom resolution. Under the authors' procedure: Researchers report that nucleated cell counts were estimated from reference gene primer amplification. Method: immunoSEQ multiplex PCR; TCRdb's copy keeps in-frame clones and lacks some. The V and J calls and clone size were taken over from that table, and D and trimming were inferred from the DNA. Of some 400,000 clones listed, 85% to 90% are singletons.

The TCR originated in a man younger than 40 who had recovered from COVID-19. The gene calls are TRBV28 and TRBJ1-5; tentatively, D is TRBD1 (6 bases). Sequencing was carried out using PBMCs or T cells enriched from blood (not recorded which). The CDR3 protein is CASSFGGQPQHF. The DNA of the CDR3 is TGTGCCAGCAGTTTTGGGGGCCAGCCCCAGCATTTT.